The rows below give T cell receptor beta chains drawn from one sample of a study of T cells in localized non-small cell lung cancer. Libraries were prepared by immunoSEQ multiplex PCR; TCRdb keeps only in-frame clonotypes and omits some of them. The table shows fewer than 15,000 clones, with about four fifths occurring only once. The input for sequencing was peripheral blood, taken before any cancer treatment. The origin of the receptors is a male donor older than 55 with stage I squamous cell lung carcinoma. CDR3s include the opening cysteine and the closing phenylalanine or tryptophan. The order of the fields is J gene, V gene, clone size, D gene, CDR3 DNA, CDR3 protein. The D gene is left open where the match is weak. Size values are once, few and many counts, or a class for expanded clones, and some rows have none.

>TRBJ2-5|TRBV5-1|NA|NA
TGCGCCAGCAGCTTGGCGGGGGTCCGTGGAGAGACCCAGTACTTC
CASSLAGVRGETQYF
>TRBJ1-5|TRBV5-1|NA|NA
TGCGCCAGCAGCTTGGGGGCTCAGGGCAATCAGCCCCAGCATTTT
CASSLGAQGNQPQHF
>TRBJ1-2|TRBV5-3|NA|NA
TGTGCCAGAAGCTTGGCCAGAGGGAGCTACACCTTC
CARSLARGSYTF
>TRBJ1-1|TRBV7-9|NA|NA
TGTGCCAGCAGCGTCACTGGGATCGGCACTGAAGCTTTCTTT
CASSVTGIGTEAFF
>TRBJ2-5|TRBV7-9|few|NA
TGTGCCAGCAGCCCAGGAGCAGCAGGGAGACAAGAGACCCAGTACTTC
CASSPGAAGRQETQYF
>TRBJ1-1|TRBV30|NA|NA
TGTGCCTCATCACAGGGTTCGGATGCTTTCTTT
CASSQGSDAFF
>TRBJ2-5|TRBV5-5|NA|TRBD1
TGTGCCAGCAGCTTGTCCCGGGACAGGGCCCTGGTAACAGAGACCCAGTACTTC
CASSLSRDRALVTETQYF
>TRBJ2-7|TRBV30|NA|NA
TGTACCTGGAGTGTAAGGACAGCCCAGGGGGAGCAGTACTTC
CTWSVRTAQGEQYF
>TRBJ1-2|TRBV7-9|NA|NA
TGTGCCAGCAGTAAATCAACAGAAAACTATGGCTACACCTTC
CASSKSTENYGYTF
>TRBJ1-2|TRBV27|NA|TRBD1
TGTGCCAGCAGTTTCACCTACTACACAGGGGCGTCTAACTATGGCTACACCTTC
CASSFTYYTGASNYGYTF
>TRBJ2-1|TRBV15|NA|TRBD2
TGTGCCACCAGCTCACGGACTAGCGGGATCAGCAATGAGCAGTTCTTC
CATSSRTSGISNEQFF
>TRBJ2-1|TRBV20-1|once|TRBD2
TGCAGTGCTAGCCCGCGGGGGGAGCAGTTCTTC
CSASPRGEQFF
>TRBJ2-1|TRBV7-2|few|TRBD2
TGTGCCAGCAGCTTTAGCGGGAGTTTCCGCGAGCAGTTCTTC
CASSFSGSFREQFF
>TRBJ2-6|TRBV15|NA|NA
TGTGCCACCAGCAGAGATTACGGGTCCGGGACGGACTTCTCTGGGGCCAACGTCCTGACTTTC
CATSRDYGSGTDFSGANVLTF
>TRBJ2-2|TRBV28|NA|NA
TGTGCCAGCAGTTTATATTCAGGAAGAACCGGGGAGCTGTTTTTT
CASSLYSGRTGELFF
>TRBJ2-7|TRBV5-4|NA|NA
TGTGCCAGCAGCAAGTTAGGGGAAATCTACGAGCAGTACTTC
CASSKLGEIYEQYF
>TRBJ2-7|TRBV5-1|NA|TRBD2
TGCGCCAGCAGCTTGGTGGCTAGCGGGGTTGGGGAGCAGTACTTC
CASSLVASGVGEQYF
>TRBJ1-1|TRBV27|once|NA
TGTGCCAGCAGTTTATGGGGGAACACTGAAGCTTTCTTT
CASSLWGNTEAFF
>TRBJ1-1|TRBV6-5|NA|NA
TGTGCCAGCAGTCCCCTTTACGGGGGGAAGGATGAAGCTTTCTTT
CASSPLYGGKDEAFF
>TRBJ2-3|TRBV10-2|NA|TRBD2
TGCGCCAGCAGTTGGACTAGCGGCACAGATACGCAGTATTTT
CASSWTSGTDTQYF
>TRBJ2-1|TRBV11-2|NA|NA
TGTGCCAGCAGCTTGAGCTCCTACAATGAGCAGTTCTTC
CASSLSSYNEQFF
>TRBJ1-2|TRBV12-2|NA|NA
TGTGCAAGTCTGCTTCATCCGGGACAGGGGTTGTGGGTCGACTATGGCTACACCTTC
CASLLHPGQGLWVDYGYTF
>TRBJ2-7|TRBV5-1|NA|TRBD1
TGCGCCAGCAGCTTAACGACAGGGGGCTACGAGCAGTACTTC
CASSLTTGGYEQYF
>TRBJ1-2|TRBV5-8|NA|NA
TGTGCCAGCAGCTTGCGGGATCGCTTGCATGGCTACACCTTC
CASSLRDRLHGYTF
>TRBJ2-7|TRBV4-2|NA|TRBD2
TGTGCCAGCAGCCCTGATCTAGCGGGAGCCGCCTACGAGCAGTACTTC
CASSPDLAGAAYEQYF
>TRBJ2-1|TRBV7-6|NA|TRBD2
TGTGCCAGCAGCTCGGGACTAGCGGGGTACAATGAGCAGTTCTTC
CASSSGLAGYNEQFF
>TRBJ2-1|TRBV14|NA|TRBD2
TGTGCCAGCAGCCTAGCGGGTTTCTCCTACAATGAGCAGTTCTTC
CASSLAGFSYNEQFF
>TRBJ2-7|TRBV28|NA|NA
TGTGCCAGCCTCCCGGGACGCTGGAGCTCCTACGAGCAGTACTTC
CASLPGRWSSYEQYF
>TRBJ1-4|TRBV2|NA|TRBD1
TGTGCCAGCAGGGGACAGGGGAATTGGGGTGAAAAACTGTTTTTT
CASRGQGNWGEKLFF
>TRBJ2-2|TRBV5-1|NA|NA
TGCGCCAGCAGGGAAGGGGACCGACGCACCGGGGAGCTGTTTTTT
CASREGDRRTGELFF
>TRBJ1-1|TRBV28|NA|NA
TGTGCCAGCAGTTTGGCACAAGCGGTGAACACTGAAGCTTTCTTT
CASSLAQAVNTEAFF
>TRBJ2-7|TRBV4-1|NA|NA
TGCGCCAGCAGCCAAAAAAAAACAGGGTGGGACGAGCAGTACTTC
CASSQKKTGWDEQYF
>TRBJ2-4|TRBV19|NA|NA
TGTGCCAGTAGTATATCCCAGGTAGAAAGTGGAAACATTCAGTACTTC
CASSISQVESGNIQYF
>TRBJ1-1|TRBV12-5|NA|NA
TGTGCTAGTGGCCCAGGACACTACACTGAAGCTTTCTTT
CASGPGHYTEAFF
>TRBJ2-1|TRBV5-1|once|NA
TGCGCCAGCAGCTTCGATAGAAATGAGCAGTTCTTC
CASSFDRNEQFF
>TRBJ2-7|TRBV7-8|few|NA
TGTGCCAGCAGCTTAGCGCAAAAGGGAGGAGAGCAGTACTTC
CASSLAQKGGEQYF
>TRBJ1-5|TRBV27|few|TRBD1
TGTGCCAGCAGTGCGATGACAGGGGGCAACCAGCCCCAGCATTTT
CASSAMTGGNQPQHF
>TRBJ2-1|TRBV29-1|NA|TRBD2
TGCAGCGTTGACACTAGCGGGTACAATGAGCAGTTCTTC
CSVDTSGYNEQFF
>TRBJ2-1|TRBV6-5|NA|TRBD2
TGTGCCAGCAGCCCGACTAGCGGGGGGTACAATGAGCAGTTCTTC
CASSPTSGGYNEQFF
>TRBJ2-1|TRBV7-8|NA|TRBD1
TGTGCCAGCAGCCCTATTTCGGGACAGGGGCCCTACAATGAGCAGTTCTTC
CASSPISGQGPYNEQFF
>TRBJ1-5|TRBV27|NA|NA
TGTGCCAGCAGACTACTCGGGGGCAATCAGCCCCAGCATTTT
CASRLLGGNQPQHF
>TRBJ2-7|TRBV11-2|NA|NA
TGTGCCAGCAGCCGAAGATCCTACGAGCAGTACTTC
CASSRRSYEQYF
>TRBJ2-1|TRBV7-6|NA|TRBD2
TGTGCCAGCAGCCCGACTAGCGGGAGGGTTTATGAGCAGTTCTTC
CASSPTSGRVYEQFF
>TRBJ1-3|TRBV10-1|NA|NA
TGCGCCAGCAGTCCCGTCGTCTCTGGAAACACCATATATTTT
CASSPVVSGNTIYF
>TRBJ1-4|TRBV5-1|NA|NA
TGCGCCAGCAGCTTGGCGGGGATAACTAATGAAAAACTGTTTTTT
CASSLAGITNEKLFF
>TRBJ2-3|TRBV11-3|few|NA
TGTGCCAGCAGCTTAGCCTCTAGCACAGATACGCAGTATTTT
CASSLASSTDTQYF
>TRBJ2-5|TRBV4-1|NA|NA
TGCGCCAGCAGCCAAGAGGGGGGAAATATGGAGACCCAGTACTTC
CASSQEGGNMETQYF
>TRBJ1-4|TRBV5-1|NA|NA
TGCGCCAGCAGCTTGGCAGGGAGGGATGAAAAACTGTTTTTT
CASSLAGRDEKLFF
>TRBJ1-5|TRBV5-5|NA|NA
TGTGCCAGCAGCCCGGGACGCCTCAATCAGCCCCAGCATTTT
CASSPGRLNQPQHF
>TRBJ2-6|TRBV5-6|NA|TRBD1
TGTGCCAGCAGCTTGGGGACAGGGGTGAGGGGGGCCAACGTCCTGACTTTC
CASSLGTGVRGANVLTF
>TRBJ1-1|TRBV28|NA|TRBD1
TGTGCCAGCAGTTTGGGGCGGCAGGGGGCTGAAGCTTTCTTT
CASSLGRQGAEAFF
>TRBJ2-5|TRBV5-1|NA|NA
TGCGCCAGCAGCTTGGGGACAGATCAAGAGACCCAGTACTTC
CASSLGTDQETQYF
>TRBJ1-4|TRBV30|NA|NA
TGTGCCTGTACGAAAGGGGTGAGGGTCGGTACTGAAAAACTGTTTTTT
CACTKGVRVGTEKLFF